The text below deals with one TCR beta chain. These data originate in a study of T-cell reconstitution after alpha-beta-depleted transplantation in children. The CDR3 contains 15 residues. Trimming took off 6 bases at V and 3 bases at J, with 15 bases between the two ends. Germline lookup yields CDR1 MNHNY and CDR2 SVGAGI (reference sequence). Researchers prepared the TCRbeta library using unique molecular identifiers, the study reports. TCRdb redid the calling of the PCR reads with MiXCR, one entry per CDR3 protein. This table has 500,000 to 600,000 distinct CDR3 sequences, around 18% appearing once.

The V call is TRBV6-6, the J call TRBJ2-1; the D is unclear. This clonotype was obtained from a human donor who donated a stem cell graft to a child with acute lymphoblastic leukemia. The sample was PBMCs from the stem cell graft donor, taken from the stem cell graft. This CDR3 reads CASRSQTGVYNEQFF. CDR3 in DNA: TGTGCCAGCAGATCCCAGACGGGCGTCTACAATGAGCAGTTCTTC.